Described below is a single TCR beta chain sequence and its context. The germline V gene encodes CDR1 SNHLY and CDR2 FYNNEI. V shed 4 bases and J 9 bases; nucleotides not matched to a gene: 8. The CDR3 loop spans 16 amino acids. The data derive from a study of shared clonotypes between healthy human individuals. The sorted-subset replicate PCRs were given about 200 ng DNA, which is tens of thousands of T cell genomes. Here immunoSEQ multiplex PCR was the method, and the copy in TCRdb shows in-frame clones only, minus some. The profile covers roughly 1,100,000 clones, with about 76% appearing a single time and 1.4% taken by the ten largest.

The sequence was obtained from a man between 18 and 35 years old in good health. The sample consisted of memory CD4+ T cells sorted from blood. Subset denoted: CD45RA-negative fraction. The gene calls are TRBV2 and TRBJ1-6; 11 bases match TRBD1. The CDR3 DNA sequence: TGTGCCAGCAGTGCCGAAACCGGGACAGGGGGTTCACCCCTCCACTTT. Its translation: CASSAETGTGGSPLHF.